There are a few counts of the clone carrying this TCR beta chain. Its antigen is still unknown. Germline CDR1 reads SGHDN; CDR2 reads FVKESK. With 5 bases removed from V and 1 base from J, the gap between germline ends came to 15 bases. CDR3 size: 16 residues. Using its own MiXCR run on the 5' RACE reads, TCRdb lists one record per CDR3 protein. The table shows approximately 300,000 distinct CDR3 sequences, with 6.5% to 10% occurring only once. The sample originates from a study of CD8 T cells in ankylosing spondylitis. The study's findings and limits: The study identified a TCR beta motif of roughly eight highly homologous variants that appeared characteristic of ankylosing spondylitis blood. Past research had described some motif variants in reactive arthritis synovial fluid and blood.

Source material: blood, either unsorted or a sorted T cell fraction (not recorded which). This TCR was recovered from a male donor with ankylosing spondylitis. The rearrangement links TRBV14 to TRBJ2-1, with D perhaps matching TRBD1 or TRBD2 (6 bases each). DNA of the CDR3: TGTGCCAGCAGCAGGACGGGGGCGATGTCCTACAATGAGCAGTTCTTC. This codes for CASSRTGAMSYNEQFF.